This TCR beta chain was documented in a study of cytomegalovirus exposure and HLA in healthy donors. Study-wide findings and caveats: When a later analysis compared HLA-associated TCR beta chains with equally common others, the HLA-associated chains turned out to be more clonally expanded and to have lower generation probabilities. The study designated 150 or so TCR beta chains cytomegalovirus-associated.

Primers: 60 Vbeta forward and 13 Jbeta reverse. TCRdb keeps only in-frame clones here, not all; method: immunoSEQ multiplex PCR. This table has 150,000 or so clones, around 70% appearing once. Remarks on this clone: Its antigen remains unidentified.

CDR1 is GTSNPN, CDR2 SVGIG, per germline (reference sequence). The CDR3 covers 16 residues. The V gene end was trimmed by 5 bases and the J gene end by 6 bases; junction bases not matched to a gene: 11. The chain couples TRBV30 to TRBJ1-6; 9 bases map to TRBD1. The sequence came from a man younger than 35 in good health and CMV-seropositive. The sequencing sample was made of PBMCs. The CDR3 here is CAWSGQGSGGNSPLHF. CDR3 DNA sequence: TGTGCCTGGTCTGGACAGGGGAGTGGAGGTAATTCACCCCTCCACTTT. The whole variable domain, remainder taken from reference TRBV30 and TRBJ1-6, is SQTIHQWPATLVQPVGSPLSLECTVEGTSNPNLYWYRQAAGRGLQLLFYSVGIGQISSEVPQNLSASRPQDRQFILSSKKLLLSDSGFYLCAWSGQGSGGNSPLHFGNGTRLTVT.